Each of the 26 T cell receptor beta chains below was sequenced from the same sample in a study of cytomegalovirus exposure and HLA in healthy donors. Primers for the PCR totalled 60 Vbeta and 13 Jbeta. Data came from immunoSEQ multiplex PCR; TCRdb stores just in-frame clones and leaves some out. This sample has 160,000 or so clones, with roughly 76% found just once. Input material: PBMCs. The receptors stem from a woman in her forties or fifties in good health and CMV-seronegative.

The chain couples TRBV27 to TRBJ2-1, with 11 bases identical to TRBD2. This CDR3 has 16 residues. Germline V gene data show CDR1 as MNHEY and CDR2 as SMNVEV (reference sequence). Trimming took 6 bases from V and 9 from J; bases not matched to a gene: 13. The CDR3 DNA follows: TGTGCCAGCAGGAGTACGACTAGCGGGATAACGAGTGAGCAGTTCTTC. Residues: CASRSTTSGITSEQFF.

The CDR3 nucleotides are TGTGCCAGCAGCCGGCAAGGACAGGGGAACGAGCAGTACTTC. Protein product: CASSRQGQGNEQYF. J is TRBJ2-7 and V is TRBV27, with TRBD1 identical over 9 bases. Germline V lookup: CDR1 MNHEY, CDR2 SMNVEV (reference sequence). V lost 6 bases, J lost 5 bases, and 8 bases stayed unmatched. The CDR3 totals 14 residues.

V gene TRBV5-6 combines with J gene TRBJ2-2; D is unclear. CDR1 SGHDT and CDR2 YYEEEE come from the germline V gene. Trimming cost V 1 base and J 5 bases, with 12 bases left between them. This CDR3 has 15 amino acids. CDR3 in amino acids: CASSLYQAQTGELFF. The DNA for the CDR3 is TGTGCCAGCAGCTTGTACCAAGCTCAAACCGGGGAGCTGTTTTTT.

The chain uses TRBV6-5 and TRBJ1-1; TRBD1 matches 9 bases. The CDR3 consists of 15 residues. Germline assignment: CDR1 MNHEY and CDR2 SVGAGI. Unmatched junction bases numbered 10, after V lost 0 bases and J lost 11 bases. The CDR3: CASSYSSGTGTGAFF. The CDR3 coding sequence is TGTGCCAGCAGTTACTCGTCGGGGACAGGGACTGGTGCTTTCTTT.

V is TRBV2 and J is TRBJ1-5; D call uncertain. The length of the CDR3 is 14 residues. V was pared by 5 bases and J by 2 bases, with 10 bases between. The V gene's germline CDR1 is SNHLY and CDR2 FYNNEI. The CDR3 nucleotides read TGTGCCAGCAGTCCGGCGGGTGGCAATCAGCCCCAGCATTTT. Residues: CASSPAGGNQPQHF.

The V call is TRBV7-2, the J call TRBJ2-1; D is perhaps TRBD1 (6 bases). Trimming removed 8 bases from V and 8 bases from J, with 19 bases in between. CDR3 length equals 14 residues. The germline gives CDR1 SGHTA, CDR2 FQGNSA. The DNA of the CDR3 is TGTGCCAGCGGCCCCCAATCAGGGGCCTATGAGCAGTTCTTC. It is translated as CASGPQSGAYEQFF. Full variable domain (outside the CDR3, taken from reference TRBV7-2 and TRBJ2-1): GAGVSQSPSNKVTEKGKDVELRCDPISGHTALYWYRQSLGQGLEFLIYFQGNSAPDKSGLPSDRFSAERTGGSVSTLTIQRTQQEDSAVYLCASGPQSGAYEQFFGPGTRLTVL.

This chain links TRBV28 with TRBJ2-2; 8 bases agree with TRBD1. The CDR3 consists of 16 residues. Germline lookup yields CDR1 MDHEN and CDR2 SYDVKM. The trim removed 1 base at V and 4 bases at J, leaving 5 bases unmatched. The CDR3 region is CASSLFPGQGTGELFF. The CDR3 DNA sequence: TGTGCCAGCAGTTTATTCCCCGGACAGGGCACCGGGGAGCTGTTTTTT.

The chain couples TRBV5-4 to TRBJ2-5; 7 nucleotides align to TRBD1. V was clipped by 2 bases and J by 2 bases; unmatched bases: 3. Germline-derived CDR1 and CDR2 are SGHNT and YYREEE (reference sequence). This CDR3 comprises 14 residues. The CDR3 spells CASSFGQEQETQYF. The CDR3 DNA reads TGTGCCAGCAGCTTCGGACAGGAGCAAGAGACCCAGTACTTC.

This clone was counted only a few times. The V gene is TRBV4-2, the J gene TRBJ1-6; maybe TRBD1 (5 bases). The CDR3 is 17 residues long. Germline lookup yields CDR1 LGHNA and CDR2 YNFKEQ. Trimming removed 0 bases from V and 7 bases from J, with 16 bases in between. This CDR3 reads CASSQELSRQLNSPLHF. CDR3 nucleotides: TGTGCCAGCAGCCAAGAACTAAGTAGACAGCTGAATTCACCCCTCCACTTT.

The chain combines TRBV19 with TRBJ1-5; 7 positions agree with TRBD1. There are 16 residues in the CDR3. Looked up from germline, CDR1 is LNHDA and CDR2 is SQIVND (reference sequence). Trimming took 9 bases from V and 0 from J; bases not matched to a gene: 11. The DNA for the CDR3 is TGTGCCAGCAAGTTTGGGACAGTCTATAGCAATCAGCCCCAGCATTTT. This encodes CASKFGTVYSNQPQHF.

This clone showed up just once. This chain uses TRBV7-8 with TRBJ1-3; a possible D gene is TRBD1 (6 bases). This CDR3 contains 17 residues. Trimming stripped 2 bases from V and 3 bases from J, with 17 bases between. The V gene's germline CDR1 is SGHVS and CDR2 FQNEAQ. Here the CDR3 DNA reads TGTGCCAGCAGCTTAATGGGACATACCACACGTGGAAACACCATATATTTT. Protein: CASSLMGHTTRGNTIYF. The variable domain in full, completed from reference TRBV7-8 and TRBJ1-3, reads GAGVSQSPRYKVAKRGQDVALRCDPISGHVSLFWYQQALGQGPEFLTYFQNEAQLDKSGLPSDRFFAERPEGSVSTLKIQRTQQEDSAVYLCASSLMGHTTRGNTIYFGEGSWLTVV.

This clone was found once. The chain combines TRBV25-1 with TRBJ1-1; tentative D call: TRBD1 (6 bases). CDR3 length equals 13 residues. Trimming left V 6 bases short and J 4 bases short, with 12 bases between. The V gene's germline CDR1 is MGHDK and CDR2 SYGVNS. The CDR3 DNA sequence: TGTGCCAGCAGCAGGGGTTTGGGCACTGAAGCTTTCTTT. Its translation: CASSRGLGTEAFF.

The gene calls are TRBV10-1 and TRBJ1-1, with D possibly matching TRBD1 (5 bases). The CDR3 spans 16 residues. CDR1 and CDR2 from the germline V gene are WNHNN and SYGVQD (reference sequence). The V end was cut by 4 bases, the J end by 0 bases, with 15 bases between. Written as DNA, the CDR3 is TGCGCCAGCAGTGGGTTGGGGCGGGGAGTGAACACTGAAGCTTTCTTT. Translated, it gives CASSGLGRGVNTEAFF.

V gene TRBV7-8 combines with J gene TRBJ2-7; D call uncertain. The CDR3 consists of 14 residues. V was cut by 5 bases and J by 6 bases, with 17 bases left in between. CDR1 is SGHVS, CDR2 FQNEAQ, per germline. CDR3 sequence (DNA): TGTGCCAGCAGCCCCCCCTTCCAACCGGGCGAGCAGTACTTC. Its translation is CASSPPFQPGEQYF.

The V gene is TRBV6-5, the J gene TRBJ2-1, with a possible D match to TRBD2 (5 bases). The CDR3 consists of 14 residues. V was shortened by 7 bases and J by 9 bases, with 19 bases between the two germline ends. Per the germline V gene, CDR1 is MNHEY and CDR2 is SVGAGI. The CDR3 protein is CASIRSPGIGEQFF. CDR3 bases: TGTGCCAGCATACGAAGCCCGGGGATCGGTGAGCAGTTCTTC.

The rearrangement links TRBV18 to TRBJ1-2, with no clear D. CDR1 and CDR2 from the germline V gene are KGHSH and LQKENI. V lost 3 bases and J lost 8, with 13 bases in between. CDR3 length: 13 residues. The CDR3 DNA reads TGTGCCAGCTCACCTTCTTCCCCGGGAGGCTACACCTTC. Its protein product is CASSPSSPGGYTF.

This chain joins TRBV19 and TRBJ1-2; D is unresolved. V gave up 1 base and J gave up 8 bases, with 14 bases separating them. The CDR3 has 14 amino acids. Germline CDR1 reads LNHDA; CDR2 reads SQIVND (reference sequence). In nucleotides, the CDR3 is TGTGCCAGTAGTATAGGGGGAGTTATGAGAGGCTACACCTTC. It is translated as CASSIGGVMRGYTF. The variable domain in full, with the rest retrieved from reference TRBV19 and TRBJ1-2, is DGGITQSPKYLFRKEGQNVTLSCEQNLNHDAMYWYRQDPGQGLRLIYYSQIVNDFQKGDIAEGYSVSREKKESFPLTVTSAQKNPTAFYLCASSIGGVMRGYTFGSGTRLTVV.

In DNA, the CDR3 is TGTGCCAGCAGTGAATTAGTCGTTAACTATGGCTACACCTTC. Protein: CASSELVVNYGYTF. This rearrangement joins TRBV6-1 to TRBJ1-2; the D is unclear. This CDR3 spans 14 amino acids. V lost 2 bases and J lost 1, with 8 bases in between. Germline values: CDR1 MNHNS, CDR2 SASEGT.

The rearrangement uses TRBV5-1 and TRBJ2-3, with 8 nucleotides matching TRBD1. Germline-derived CDR1 and CDR2 are SGHRS and YFSETQ. V dropped 0 bases and J dropped 2; count of bases not matched to a gene: 2. The CDR3 has 15 amino acids. CDR3 DNA: TGCGCCAGCAGCTTGGGACAGGGGTTCACAGATACGCAGTATTTT. It yields the protein CASSLGQGFTDTQYF.

This chain joins TRBV2 and TRBJ2-5, with TRBD2 identical over 10 bases. Germline V gene lookup returns CDR1 SNHLY and CDR2 FYNNEI. Germline trimming cut 4 bases from V and 11 bases from J; bases unmatched to any gene: 10. The CDR3 loop spans 14 amino acids. The CDR3 here is CASSVLAGAGEQYF. As DNA, the CDR3 is TGTGCCAGCAGTGTGCTAGCGGGAGCGGGTGAGCAGTACTTC. The full variable domain, in which reference TRBV2 and TRBJ2-5 provide the parts outside the CDR3, is EPEVTQTPSHQVTQMGQEVILRCVPISNHLYFYWYRQILGQKVEFLVSFYNNEISEKSEIFDDQFSVERPDGSNFTLKIRSTKLEDSAMYFCASSVLAGAGEQYFGPGTRLLVL.

The chain is built from TRBV4-3 and TRBJ2-1; D is perhaps TRBD1 (6 bases). The CDR3 consists of 13 residues. Germline V lookup: CDR1 LGHNA, CDR2 YSLEER. Between the trimmed V and J ends, which lost 1 base and 9 bases, there was a span of 10 bases. CDR3 sequence (DNA): TGCGCCAGCAGCCAAGTGGGGGCCGGTGAGCAGTTCTTC. This encodes CASSQVGAGEQFF.

The rearrangement links TRBV19 to TRBJ2-1, with TRBD1 identical over 9 bases. V was pared by 7 bases and J by 6 bases, with 7 bases of the junction left unmatched. The CDR3 has 14 residues. Germline V lookup: CDR1 LNHDA, CDR2 SQIVND (reference sequence). This chain's CDR3 is CASMGTGWANEQFF. CDR3 DNA sequence: TGTGCCAGTATGGGGACAGGGTGGGCCAATGAGCAGTTCTTC.

The chain joins TRBV7-2 to TRBJ2-7; a possible D gene is TRBD1 (5 bases). With 4 bases removed from V and 6 bases from J, the gap between germline ends came to 13 bases. The CDR3 spans 13 residues. Germline V gene data show CDR1 as SGHTA and CDR2 as FQGNSA. CDR3 coding DNA: TGTGCCAGCAGCTGGGGCGGTGATCGCGAGCAGTACTTC. This encodes CASSWGGDREQYF.

The chain carries TRBV10-1 and TRBJ2-5; 10 nucleotides agree with TRBD1. The V segment lost 0 bases and the J segment 1 base; nucleotides outside the gene matches: 2. This CDR3 has 16 amino acids. In germline, CDR1 is WNHNN, CDR2 SYGVQD (reference sequence). In DNA, the CDR3 is TGCGCCAGCAGTGAGTCGGGGACAGGGGTCCAAGAGACCCAGTACTTC. This translates into CASSESGTGVQETQYF.

The rearrangement joins TRBV9 to TRBJ2-3; weak D call: TRBD1 (6 bases). This CDR3 is 14 amino acids long. The germline V and J ends were trimmed by 4 bases and 2 bases, with 11 bases remaining between them. Germline V lookup: CDR1 SGDLS, CDR2 YYNGEE. CDR3 coding DNA: TGTGCCAGCAGCCGGGACACGACCACAGATACGCAGTATTTT. Translated, it gives CASSRDTTTDTQYF.

The V and J genes are TRBV4-3 and TRBJ1-4; the D gene is possibly TRBD1 (5 bases). The CDR3 is 16 amino acids. V was trimmed by 6 bases and J by 2 bases, leaving 16 bases between them. Germline V CDR1 and CDR2: LGHNA, YSLEER. The chain's CDR3 is CASSLRAWGTNEKLFF. Written as DNA, the CDR3 is TGCGCCAGCAGTCTTCGGGCCTGGGGCACTAATGAAAAACTGTTTTTT.